The 8 T cell receptor beta chains below were found in one sample sequenced in a study of blood T cell repertoires in COVID-19. Sequenced by immunoSEQ multiplex PCR; TCRdb stores in-frame clones only, minus some. The table records 110,000 or so clones, 75% to 90% of them present only once. Sequencing was carried out using peripheral blood. Receptors were obtained from a woman aged 45-65 years with acute or convalescent COVID-19.

The chain joins TRBV29-1 to TRBJ2-6; D is uncertain. Germline-derived CDR1 and CDR2 are SQVTM and ANQGSEA. This CDR3 region has 14 residues. Deletions cut 4 bases from V and 0 bases from J, with 7 bases between. For the CDR3, the DNA is TGCAGCGTTGTCGGTTCCTCTGGGGCCAACGTCCTGACTTTC. It is translated as CSVVGSSGANVLTF.

This clone occurred a few times. The chain is built from TRBV6-5 and TRBJ1-3, with 8 bases aligning to TRBD1. Germline V gene sequence: CDR1 MNHEY, CDR2 SVGAGI. V lost 8 bases to trimming and J lost 5 bases; unmatched junction nucleotides: 8. The CDR3 runs to 14 residues. CDR3 sequence (DNA): TGTGCCAGCGGCCGGGACAGGACTCGAAACACCATATATTTT. It specifies CASGRDRTRNTIYF.

V is TRBV10-2 and J is TRBJ2-1, with D uncertain. The V gene's germline CDR1 is WSHSY and CDR2 SAAADI. With 3 bases removed from V and 6 bases from J, the gap between germline ends came to 15 bases. This CDR3 is built from 15 residues. CDR3 nucleotides: TGCGCCAGCAGTGATTCCAAAGATGGCTCCAATGAGCAGTTCTTC. Translating it yields CASSDSKDGSNEQFF.

This clone is a singleton in its sample. The chain recombines TRBV5-1 with TRBJ2-3; D might be TRBD1 (5 bases). CDR1 is SGHRS, CDR2 YFSETQ, per germline. Trimming cost V 0 bases and J 0 bases, with 8 bases left between them. This CDR3 has 15 amino acids. The CDR3 reads CASSLEGVSTDTQYF. CDR3 nucleotide sequence: TGCGCCAGCAGCTTGGAAGGGGTCAGCACAGATACGCAGTATTTT.

The rearrangement uses TRBV28 and TRBJ2-7; D is unclear. Germline values: CDR1 MDHEN, CDR2 SYDVKM. The CDR3 is 15 residues long. With 2 bases removed from V and 0 bases from J, the gap between germline ends came to 11 bases. This CDR3 reads CASSLGQSFSYEQYF. CDR3 coding DNA: TGTGCCAGCAGTTTAGGGCAGTCCTTCTCCTACGAGCAGTACTTC.

V is TRBV5-6 and J is TRBJ1-1, with D uncertain. Trimming took off 3 bases at V and 1 base at J, with 7 bases between the two ends. The germline gives CDR1 SGHDT, CDR2 YYEEEE. This CDR3 spans 13 amino acids. CDR3 sequence reads: CASSWYRNTEAFF. As DNA, the CDR3 is TGTGCCAGCAGCTGGTACAGGAACACTGAAGCTTTCTTT.

This rearrangement joins TRBV5-4 to TRBJ2-2; D perhaps matches TRBD2 (5 bases). Between the trimmed V and J ends, which lost 2 bases and 7 bases, there was a span of 6 bases. This CDR3 is built from 12 residues. Germline-derived CDR1 and CDR2 are SGHNT and YYREEE (reference sequence). CDR3 in DNA: TGTGCCAGCAGCTTCGGGGTCGGGGAGCTGTTTTTT. Its translation is CASSFGVGELFF.

The V gene is TRBV10-3, the J gene TRBJ2-7; 10 positions match TRBD1. CDR3 size: 13 residues. Germline trimming cut 4 bases from V and 5 bases from J; bases unmatched to any gene: 2. Per germline, CDR1 ENHRY and CDR2 SYGVKD. Written as DNA, the CDR3 is TGTGCCATCAGTGGGGGGACAGGGGACGAGCAGTACTTC. This codes for CAISGGTGDEQYF.